This T cell receptor (beta chain) is drawn from a study of T-cell memory formation after mild COVID-19. Notes on the study in general: Contracting CD4+ clones were located mainly in CM and EM, and CD8+ clones in EMRA. Cross-reactive memory seemingly joined, as some responding clones were found in pre-infection memory.

MiXCR, applied by TCRdb to the 5' RACE reads, yields one record per CDR3 protein. The profile shows just over 150,000 distinct CDR3 sequences, roughly a third of them singletons. The ends were cut back, 6 bases at V and 2 bases at J, with 11 bases in the middle. There are 13 residues in the CDR3. This clonotype was seen a handful of times. Its specificity is unknown. This chain uses TRBV12-3 or TRBV12-4 with TRBJ2-7; a weak D match, TRBD1 (5 bases). The sample taken for sequencing was PBMCs or a T cell subset sorted from them (not recorded which). This receptor was obtained from an adult woman who had mild COVID-19 (a few samples of this study predate the infection). Cell type and time point are not known. CDR3 loop: CASSRGHPYEQYF. The CDR3 nucleotides read TGTGCCAGCAGCCGAGGACACCCCTACGAGCAGTACTTC.